The 6 T cell receptor beta chains in this list originate from one sample, sequenced in a study of spatial heterogeneity in lung cancer. Time point described: blood at routine non-recurrence follow-up after resection. MiXCR was run by TCRdb on the 5' RACE reads, yielding one entry per CDR3 protein. The data contain some 43,000 distinct CDR3 sequences, over 9.5% of them singletons. Sequencing used PBMCs, obtained at follow-up. The receptors were sampled from a female donor with early-stage non-small cell lung cancer.

This clonotype was recorded at least ten times. The chain joins TRBV19 to TRBJ2-2; D possibly matches TRBD1 or TRBD2 (5 bases each). The CDR3 length is 15 residues. CDR1 is LNHDA and CDR2 is SQIVND in the germline V gene (reference sequence). With 6 bases removed from V and 5 bases from J, the gap between germline ends came to 16 bases. The CDR3 bases are TGTGCCAGTAGCTTGGGGCCTAGAGGGACCGGGGAGCTGTTTTTT. This sequence encodes CASSLGPRGTGELFF.

This clonotype has at least ten counts. This sequence joins TRBV20-1 and TRBJ1-5; D is unresolved. The CDR3 consists of 15 residues. V was shortened by 4 bases and J by 1 base, with 14 bases between the two germline ends. Germline V gene data show CDR1 as DFQATT and CDR2 as SNEGSKA (reference sequence). The chain's CDR3 is CSATAPERSNQPQHF. Here the CDR3 DNA reads TGCAGTGCTACTGCCCCGGAGAGGAGCAATCAGCCCCAGCATTTT.

This clonotype was counted a few times. V and J are TRBV2 and TRBJ2-3; D remains unclear. Germline assignment: CDR1 SNHLY and CDR2 FYNNEI. The CDR3 length is 11 residues. V was clipped by 6 bases and J by 0 bases, with 1 base between them. The DNA of the CDR3 is TGTGCCAGCAGAAGCACAGATACGCAGTATTTT. Residues: CASRSTDTQYF.

The table lists this clonotype with many counts. Here the CDR3 reads CASMDRGRGQYF. In nucleotides, the CDR3 is TGCGCCAGCATGGACAGGGGGCGCGGGCAGTATTTT. The rearrangement uses TRBV10-2 and TRBJ2-3; 11 bases align to TRBD1. The ends lost 7 bases at V and 11 bases at J; junction bases unmatched: 5. Germline V gives CDR1 WSHSY, CDR2 SAAADI. The CDR3 spans 12 residues.

In its sample, this clonotype was seen many times. The chain is built from TRBV10-3 and TRBJ2-7, with 9 bases matching TRBD1. This CDR3 comprises 14 residues. From germline, CDR1 is ENHRY and CDR2 SYGVKD. The ends lost 5 bases at V and 5 bases at J; junction bases unmatched: 7. This CDR3 reads CAISLRQGVHEQYF. The CDR3 DNA sequence: TGTGCCATCAGTCTCCGACAGGGGGTCCACGAGCAGTACTTC.

This clonotype was detected ten times or more. The rearrangement links TRBV20-1 to TRBJ2-7; 7 positions match TRBD2. Germline values: CDR1 DFQATT, CDR2 SNEGSKA (reference sequence). The CDR3 runs 12 residues. V trimming: 6 bases; J trimming: 2 bases; junction bases outside the gene matches: 4. The CDR3 protein is CSAPGGTYEQYF. CDR3 nucleotides: TGCAGTGCCCCGGGGGGAACCTACGAGCAGTACTTC.